The next 9 T cell receptor beta chains were all read from a single sample in a study of blood T cell repertoires in COVID-19. TCRdb keeps only in-frame clones here, not all; method: immunoSEQ multiplex PCR. The sample includes about 220,000 clones, roughly 82% of them seen just once. The sample taken for sequencing was peripheral blood. The receptors shown here come from a man aged 45-65 years with active or convalescent COVID-19.

V and J are TRBV28 and TRBJ1-2, with D perhaps TRBD1 (6 bases). V lost 5 bases and J 1 base, leaving 17 bases between the germline ends. Germline V gene sequence: CDR1 MDHEN, CDR2 SYDVKM. The CDR3 sequence is 16 residues long. The CDR3 bases are TGTGCCAGCAGTCCCCCCCGCGGGGGCGGTAACTATGGCTACACCTTC. It encodes CASSPPRGGGNYGYTF.

The chain joins TRBV9 to TRBJ1-6; unclear D gene. V shed 2 bases and J shed 9 bases, with 15 bases lying between them. There are 15 residues in the CDR3. The germline gives CDR1 SGDLS, CDR2 YYNGEE. CDR3 loop: CASSVVPTEGSPLHF. The CDR3 DNA reads TGTGCCAGCAGCGTTGTACCCACGGAGGGTTCACCCCTCCACTTT. The whole variable domain, remainder taken from reference TRBV9 and TRBJ1-6, is DSGVTQTPKHLITATGQRVTLRCSPRSGDLSVYWYQQSLDQGLQFLIQYYNGEERAKGNILERFSAQQFPDLHSELNLSSLELGDSALYFCASSVVPTEGSPLHFGNGTRLTVT.

The rearrangement uses TRBV24-1 and TRBJ1-4, with D possibly being TRBD1 (5 bases). The length of the CDR3 is 21 residues. V lost 0 bases, J lost 1 base, and 23 bases lay in between. Germline V gene lookup returns CDR1 KGHDR and CDR2 SFDVKD. In DNA form, the CDR3 reads TGTGCCACCAGTGATTTGCCCCGAACCCCACAGGTGAAGGGAACTAATGAAAAACTGTTTTTT. Protein sequence: CATSDLPRTPQVKGTNEKLFF.

This rearrangement joins TRBV5-1 to TRBJ1-1; D possibly corresponds to TRBD1 (6 bases). Germline V gives CDR1 SGHRS, CDR2 YFSETQ. The CDR3 sequence is 13 residues long. Trimming took off 4 bases at V and 10 bases at J, with 17 bases between the two ends. The CDR3 region is CASSPRGQGGAFF. In nucleotides, the CDR3 is TGCGCCAGCAGCCCCCGGGGACAAGGAGGAGCTTTCTTT.

The V and J genes are TRBV5-1 and TRBJ2-7; 8 bases fit TRBD2. V dropped 3 bases and J dropped 4; count of bases not matched to a gene: 18. In germline, CDR1 is SGHRS, CDR2 YFSETQ. This CDR3 has 18 amino acids. The chain's CDR3 is CASSWTLAGIYESYEQYF. The CDR3 DNA is TGCGCCAGCAGCTGGACGCTAGCGGGCATCTACGAATCATACGAGCAGTACTTC.

The chain combines TRBV5-1 with TRBJ1-1, with D tentatively TRBD1 (5 bases). Trimming pared 0 bases from V and 7 bases from J, leaving 13 bases between. Germline V lookup: CDR1 SGHRS, CDR2 YFSETQ. The CDR3 length is 14 residues. In nucleotides, the CDR3 is TGCGCCAGCAGCTTGGCAGGGCGGATAGGTGAAGCTTTCTTT. Translated: CASSLAGRIGEAFF.

At least ten counts were recorded for this clone. The chain employs TRBV10-3 and TRBJ2-7; 8 bases are shared with TRBD2. The CDR3 consists of 14 residues. Germline trimming cut 0 bases from V and 4 bases from J; bases unmatched to any gene: 2. Germline CDR1 ENHRY, CDR2 SYGVKD. CDR3 region: CAISESAGVYEQYF. In nucleotides, the CDR3 is TGTGCCATCAGTGAGTCAGCGGGAGTATACGAGCAGTACTTC.

The chain joins TRBV3-1 (or the pseudogene TRBV3-2) to TRBJ1-2, with 8 bases identical to TRBD1. This CDR3 contains 16 residues. From germline, CDR1 is LGHDT and CDR2 YNNKEL (reference sequence). V lost 4 bases and J lost 4; bases outside the gene matches: 11. CDR3 sequence: CASSPSLQGGSYGYTF. The DNA for the CDR3 is TGTGCCAGCAGCCCAAGCTTACAGGGGGGCTCCTATGGCTACACCTTC.

This chain links TRBV4-3 with TRBJ2-3; the match to TRBD2 covers 9 bases. Trimming took 1 base from V and 4 from J; bases not matched to a gene: 3. The CDR3 spans 15 residues. CDR1 and CDR2 from the germline V gene are LGHNA and YSLEER. CDR3 sequence: CASSQGLAAPDTQYF. In nucleotides, the CDR3 is TGCGCCAGCAGCCAAGGACTAGCGGCCCCAGATACGCAGTATTTT.